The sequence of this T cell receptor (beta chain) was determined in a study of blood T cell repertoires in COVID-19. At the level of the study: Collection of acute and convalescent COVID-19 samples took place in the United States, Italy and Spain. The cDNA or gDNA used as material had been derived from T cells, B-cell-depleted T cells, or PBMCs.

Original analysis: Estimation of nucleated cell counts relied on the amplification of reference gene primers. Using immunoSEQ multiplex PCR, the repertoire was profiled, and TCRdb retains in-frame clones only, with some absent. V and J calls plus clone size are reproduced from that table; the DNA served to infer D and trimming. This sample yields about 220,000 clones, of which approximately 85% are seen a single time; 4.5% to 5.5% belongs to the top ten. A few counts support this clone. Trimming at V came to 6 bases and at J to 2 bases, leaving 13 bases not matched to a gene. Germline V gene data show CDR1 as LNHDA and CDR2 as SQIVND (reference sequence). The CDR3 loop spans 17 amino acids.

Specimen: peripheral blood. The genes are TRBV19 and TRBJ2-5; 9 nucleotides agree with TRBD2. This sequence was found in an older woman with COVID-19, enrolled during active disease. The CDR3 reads CASSQNGLAGPQETQYF. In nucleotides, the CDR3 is TGTGCCAGTAGCCAAAACGGGCTAGCGGGGCCTCAAGAGACCCAGTACTTC. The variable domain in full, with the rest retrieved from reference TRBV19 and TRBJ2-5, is DGGITQSPKYLFRKEGQNVTLSCEQNLNHDAMYWYRQDPGQGLRLIYYSQIVNDFQKGDIAEGYSVSREKKESFPLTVTSAQKNPTAFYLCASSQNGLAGPQETQYFGPGTRLLVL.